Listed here are 20 T cell receptor beta chains from one sample, sequenced in a study of T-cell memory formation after mild COVID-19. TCRdb re-analysed the 5' RACE reads in MiXCR, keeping a single row per CDR3 protein. The sample comprises 140,000 or so distinct CDR3 sequences, around 21% of which are singletons, and 2% to 2.5% rests with the top ten. Sequenced: PBMCs or a T cell subset sorted from them (not recorded which). The receptor set was obtained from an adult woman who had mild COVID-19 (a few samples of this study predate the infection). Cell type and time point are not known.

This clonotype was detected many times. The CDR3 nucleotides are TGCAGTGCTAGAGCCCGGGAGACCCAGTACTTC. As protein: CSARARETQYF. This chain links TRBV20-1 with TRBJ2-5; D unclear. V was pared by 1 base and J by 5 bases, with 5 bases between. The CDR3 is 11 residues long. Germline CDR1 is DFQATT and CDR2 is SNEGSKA (reference sequence).

This clonotype was recorded a few times. This chain uses TRBV12-5 with TRBJ2-7, with TRBD2 as a possible D gene (5 bases). Trimming stripped 0 bases from V and 5 bases from J, with 14 bases between. The CDR3 loop spans 15 amino acids. Germline assignment: CDR1 LGHNT and CDR2 FRNRAP. The CDR3 is CASGLVLGSLNEQYF. The DNA of the CDR3 is TGTGCTAGTGGTTTGGTACTAGGCAGCTTGAACGAGCAGTACTTC. Supplemented by reference TRBV12-5 and TRBJ2-7, the full variable domain reads DARVTQTPRHKVTEMGQEVTMRCQPILGHNTVFWYRQTMMQGLELLAYFRNRAPLDDSGMPKDRFSAEMPDATLATLKIQPSEPRDSAVYFCASGLVLGSLNEQYFGPGTRLTVT.

The V call is TRBV20-1, the J call TRBJ2-2; a possible D gene is TRBD2 (6 bases). Germline CDR1 reads DFQATT; CDR2 reads SNEGSKA (reference sequence). Between the trimmed V and J ends, which lost 6 bases and 4 bases, there was a span of 15 bases. The CDR3 consists of 14 residues. The CDR3 region is CSAPSRGSTGELFF. In DNA, the CDR3 is TGCAGTGCCCCTAGTCGGGGGTCCACCGGGGAGCTGTTTTTT.

The V and J genes are TRBV7-2 and TRBJ2-5; tentatively, D is TRBD1 (6 bases). The CDR3 contains 15 residues. The germline V gene encodes CDR1 SGHTA and CDR2 FQGNSA. V was cut by 5 bases and J by 2 bases, with 15 bases left in between. The CDR3 DNA follows: TGTGCCAGCAGCGTACGGGCCGGGACACAAGAGACCCAGTACTTC. It is translated as CASSVRAGTQETQYF.

J is TRBJ2-3 and V is TRBV7-9; unclear D gene. CDR3 length: 11 amino acids. Germline-derived CDR1 and CDR2 are SEHNR and FQNEAQ (reference sequence). Trimming shortened V by 8 bases and J by 6 bases, and 9 bases separated the two germline ends. Written as DNA, the CDR3 is TGTGCCAGCGGTCCTTCCGATACGCAGTATTTT. Translating gives CASGPSDTQYF.

This clonotype was counted a few times. Here the CDR3 DNA reads TGCGCCAGCAGCAACAGGGCGAGGGACACTGAAGCTTTCTTT. This codes for CASSNRARDTEAFF. The gene calls are TRBV5-1 and TRBJ1-1; D might be TRBD1 (6 bases). The CDR3 consists of 14 residues. V was cut by 4 bases and J by 3 bases, with 13 bases left in between. The germline V gene encodes CDR1 SGHRS and CDR2 YFSETQ.

The chain recombines TRBV4-2 with TRBJ2-4; 10 bases map to TRBD2. Germline CDR1 and CDR2: LGHNA and YNFKEQ. The CDR3 covers 20 residues. V shed 4 bases, J shed 5 bases, and the junction held 20 bases outside the gene matches. CDR3 protein: CASSPMSGTSGTRAQNIQYF. The CDR3 coding sequence is TGTGCCAGCAGCCCAATGTCCGGAACTAGCGGGACGAGGGCCCAAAACATTCAGTACTTC.

This clonotype was observed once. The chain has TRBV9 and TRBJ2-7; 7 bases line up with TRBD1. This CDR3 comprises 13 residues. J lost 5 bases, V lost 0 bases, and 2 bases had no gene match. CDR1 and CDR2 from the germline V gene are SGDLS and YYNGEE. The CDR3 nucleotides read TGTGCCAGCAGCGTAGGACAGGGTAACGAGCAGTACTTC. The encoded protein is CASSVGQGNEQYF.

This clonotype has a handful of counts. The rearrangement links TRBV9 to TRBJ1-1, with D perhaps TRBD1 (5 bases). This CDR3 has 13 residues. Germline V gives CDR1 SGDLS, CDR2 YYNGEE. V was clipped by 3 bases and J by 0 bases, with 6 bases between them. For the CDR3, the DNA is TGTGCCAGCAGCGAGACAGTGAACACTGAAGCTTTCTTT. It encodes CASSETVNTEAFF.

The chain employs TRBV7-2 and TRBJ2-1, with no clear D. Germline assignment: CDR1 SGHTA and CDR2 FQGNSA. V lost 5 bases to trimming and J lost 8 bases, with 7 bases between them. This CDR3 region has 11 residues. The CDR3 region is CASSRVHEQFF. CDR3 nucleotides: TGTGCCAGCAGCCGAGTACATGAGCAGTTCTTC.

In its sample, this clonotype was seen a few times. The genes are TRBV7-9 and TRBJ2-5; 7 bases are shared with TRBD1. V lost 4 bases, J lost 1 base, and 3 bases stayed unmatched. The CDR3 has 14 amino acids. Per the germline V gene, CDR1 is SEHNR and CDR2 is FQNEAQ (reference sequence). The CDR3 bases are TGTGCCAGCAGCTCGGGACAGATCCAAGAGACCCAGTACTTC. Translated, it gives CASSSGQIQETQYF. The full variable domain, completed using reference TRBV7-9 and TRBJ2-5, is DTGVSQNPRHKITKRGQNVTFRCDPISEHNRLYWYRQTLGQGPEFLTYFQNEAQLEKSRLLSDRFSAERPKGSFSTLEIQRTEQGDSAMYLCASSSGQIQETQYFGPGTRLLVL.

The chain carries TRBV12-3 or TRBV12-4 and TRBJ2-1; 7 bases fit TRBD2. With V trimmed by 7 bases and J by 5 bases, 5 bases remained unmatched. This CDR3 comprises 13 residues. Written as DNA, the CDR3 is TGTGCCAGCAAAACAGCGGGAAACAATGAGCAGTTCTTC. Translating gives CASKTAGNNEQFF.

This rearrangement joins TRBV10-3 to TRBJ2-3; D uncertain. V shed 5 bases and J shed 1 base, with 4 bases lying between them. The CDR3 runs to 12 residues. The germline CDR1 and CDR2 sequences are ENHRY and SYGVKD. CDR3 DNA sequence: TGTGCCATCAGTAGTGGCACAGATACGCAGTATTTT. This translates into CAISSGTDTQYF.

This clonotype was recorded a few times. This chain connects TRBV27 to TRBJ2-4; D is perhaps TRBD2 (5 bases). The ends were cut back, 2 bases at V and 0 bases at J, with 11 bases in the middle. This CDR3 has 16 amino acids. CDR1 is MNHEY, CDR2 SMNVEV, per germline (reference sequence). The CDR3 here is CASSLRQGRAKNIQYF. The CDR3, as DNA: TGTGCCAGCAGTTTAAGGCAAGGGAGAGCCAAAAACATTCAGTACTTC.

Only a few counts were recorded for this clonotype. This chain uses TRBV30 with TRBJ1-6; D gene unclear. The CDR3 consists of 13 residues. CDR1 and CDR2 from the germline V gene are GTSNPN and SVGIG (reference sequence). Trimming stripped 8 bases from V and 10 bases from J, with 18 bases between. The CDR3 nucleotides read TGTGCCGGAGGAATTGCGTCGGGCTCACCCCTCCACTTT. Translating it yields CAGGIASGSPLHF.

Only a few counts were recorded for this clonotype. The V call is TRBV28, the J call TRBJ1-1; D remains ambiguous. CDR3 size: 15 residues. The V gene's germline CDR1 is MDHEN and CDR2 SYDVKM. Trimming cost V 4 bases and J 6 bases, with 18 bases left between them. Here the CDR3 DNA reads TGTGCCAGCAGTTCTCCAGGCTTTGGGAAGTCTGAAGCTTTCTTT. Translating gives CASSSPGFGKSEAFF.

This clonotype was detected only a few times. This chain uses TRBV3-1 with TRBJ2-7, with D tentatively TRBD1 (6 bases). Germline V lookup: CDR1 LGHDT, CDR2 YNNKEL (reference sequence). The V end was cut by 4 bases, the J end by 6 bases, with 13 bases between. The CDR3 has 13 residues. The CDR3 DNA reads as TGTGCCAGCAGCCCTCACACAGGGTTCGAGCAGTACTTC. Its protein product is CASSPHTGFEQYF.

This chain links TRBV12-3 or TRBV12-4 with TRBJ2-1; TRBD2 agrees at 10 bases. The CDR3 length is 16 residues. With V trimmed by 3 bases and J by 8 bases, 10 bases remained unmatched. CDR3 DNA: TGTGCCAGCAGTTTGAGAGCGGGGGGGCCGAGGGATGAGCAGTTCTTC. It yields the protein CASSLRAGGPRDEQFF.

This clonotype was recorded many times. The V and J genes are TRBV7-6 and TRBJ1-1; D is undetermined. Germline lookup yields CDR1 SGHVS and CDR2 FNYEAQ. The CDR3 covers 14 residues. V was pared by 5 bases and J by 5 bases, with 15 bases between. CDR3 bases: TGTGCCAGCAGCCAAATGACATCGGGGACTGAAGCTTTCTTT. Translation: CASSQMTSGTEAFF.

The chain has TRBV7-6 and TRBJ1-1; no firm D call. V was shortened by 3 bases and J by 6 bases, with 20 bases between the two germline ends. The CDR3 spans 16 residues. Germline V gene lookup returns CDR1 SGHVS and CDR2 FNYEAQ. This chain's CDR3 is CASSLVPGKGGPEAFF. In DNA form, the CDR3 reads TGTGCCAGCAGCTTGGTGCCCGGAAAGGGTGGACCTGAAGCTTTCTTT.